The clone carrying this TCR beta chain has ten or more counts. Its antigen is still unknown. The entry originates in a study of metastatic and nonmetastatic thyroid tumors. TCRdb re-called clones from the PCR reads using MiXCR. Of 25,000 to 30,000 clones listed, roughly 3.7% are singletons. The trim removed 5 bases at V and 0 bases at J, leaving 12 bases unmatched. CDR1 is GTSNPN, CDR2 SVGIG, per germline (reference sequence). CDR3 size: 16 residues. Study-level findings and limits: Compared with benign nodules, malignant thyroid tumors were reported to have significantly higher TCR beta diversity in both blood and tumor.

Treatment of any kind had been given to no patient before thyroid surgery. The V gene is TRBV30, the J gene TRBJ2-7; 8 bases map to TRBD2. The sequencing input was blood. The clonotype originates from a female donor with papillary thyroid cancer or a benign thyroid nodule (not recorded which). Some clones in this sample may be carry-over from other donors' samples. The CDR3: CAWPPPGREGSYEQYF. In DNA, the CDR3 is TGTGCCTGGCCACCCCCAGGCCGGGAGGGCTCCTACGAGCAGTACTTC.